These 14 T cell receptor beta chains share one sample of origin, sequenced in a study of long-term antiretroviral therapy in people with HIV. The assay, immunoSEQ v3.0, was run at survey level. Clones were read by immunoSEQ multiplex PCR, and TCRdb kept only the in-frame ones, dropping some. Among roughly 19,000 clones listed, around 80% were seen once. The sequenced sample was unsorted PBMCs, obtained 1.2 years after starting antiretroviral therapy. These TCRs come from a woman aged 40 to 50 with HIV.

For the CDR3, the DNA is TGCAGTGCGAGGAGGACTGAAGCTTTCTTT. Its protein is CSARRTEAFF. V gene TRBV20-1 combines with J gene TRBJ1-1; no clear D. CDR3 length: 10 residues. V lost 6 bases and J 5 bases, leaving 7 bases between the germline ends. Germline CDR1 is DFQATT and CDR2 is SNEGSKA (reference sequence).

J is TRBJ2-3 and V is TRBV28; tentatively, D is TRBD1 (6 bases). CDR1 MDHEN and CDR2 SYDVKM come from the germline V gene. The CDR3 has 15 amino acids. V lost 4 bases and J lost 2, with 13 bases in between. The CDR3 coding sequence is TGTGCCAGCAGTTCAACTAACAGGGTCACAGATACGCAGTATTTT. This translates into CASSSTNRVTDTQYF.

This CDR3 is CASSPPEAGYTEAFF. The CDR3 DNA is TGTGCCAGCTCACCACCGGAGGCAGGGTACACTGAAGCTTTCTTT. This chain joins TRBV18 and TRBJ1-1; perhaps TRBD1 as D (5 bases). The CDR3 runs to 15 residues. Germline V gene sequence: CDR1 KGHSH, CDR2 LQKENI. V was trimmed by 0 bases and J by 3 bases, leaving 11 bases between them.

This clone has just one count. This chain joins TRBV7-9 and TRBJ1-4, with D maybe TRBD1 (5 bases). Germline assignment: CDR1 SEHNR and CDR2 FQNEAQ (reference sequence). The CDR3 covers 14 residues. Trimming stripped 7 bases from V and 7 bases from J, with 16 bases between. The CDR3 coding sequence is TGTGCCAGCACTTCTGAAGGGGCTAGTGAAAAACTGTTTTTT. It translates to CASTSEGASEKLFF. The full variable domain, rest sourced from reference TRBV7-9 and TRBJ1-4, is DTGVSQNPRHKITKRGQNVTFRCDPISEHNRLYWYRQTLGQGPEFLTYFQNEAQLEKSRLLSDRFSAERPKGSFSTLEIQRTEQGDSAMYLCASTSEGASEKLFFGSGTQLSVL.

V usage is TRBV19 and J usage is TRBJ2-2; D may be TRBD1 (6 bases). Germline CDR1 reads LNHDA; CDR2 reads SQIVND (reference sequence). This CDR3 comprises 12 residues. V was cut by 4 bases and J by 7 bases, with 7 bases left in between. The CDR3 bases are TGTGCCAGTAGTAACAGGGACGGGGAGCTGTTTTTT. Protein product: CASSNRDGELFF. Filled out from reference TRBV19 and TRBJ2-2, the complete variable domain reads DGGITQSPKYLFRKEGQNVTLSCEQNLNHDAMYWYRQDPGQGLRLIYYSQIVNDFQKGDIAEGYSVSREKKESFPLTVTSAQKNPTAFYLCASSNRDGELFFGEGSRLTVL.

J is TRBJ2-3 and V is TRBV6-5, with 7 bases lining up with TRBD1. The J segment lost 4 bases and the V segment lost 7 bases, leaving 2 bases of the junction unmatched. Germline lookup yields CDR1 MNHEY and CDR2 SVGAGI. The CDR3 length is 12 residues. The CDR3 here is CASTTGADTQYF. The CDR3 DNA reads TGTGCCAGCACCACAGGGGCAGATACGCAGTATTTT.

The sample holds a few counts of this clone. The rearrangement joins TRBV28 to TRBJ1-3; D is perhaps TRBD1 (5 bases). V shed 5 bases and J shed 0 bases, with 14 bases lying between them. Germline assignment: CDR1 MDHEN and CDR2 SYDVKM. This CDR3 has 16 residues. CDR3 nucleotide sequence: TGTGCCAGCAGTCCGTTCCAGGGAATCTCTGGAAACACCATATATTTT. Its protein is CASSPFQGISGNTIYF. The full variable domain, completed using reference TRBV28 and TRBJ1-3, is DVKVTQSSRYLVKRTGEKVFLECVQDMDHENMFWYRQDPGLGLRLIYFSYDVKMKEKGDIPEGYSVSREKKERFSLILESASTNQTSMYLCASSPFQGISGNTIYFGEGSWLTVV.

The gene calls are TRBV5-1 and TRBJ2-5, with 9 bases aligning to TRBD1. The CDR3 spans 14 residues. The ends lost 4 bases at V and 5 bases at J; junction bases unmatched: 6. CDR1 and CDR2 from the germline V gene are SGHRS and YFSETQ. The CDR3 protein is CASSLDRGFETQYF. The DNA for the CDR3 is TGCGCCAGCAGCCTGGACAGGGGCTTCGAGACCCAGTACTTC.

The genes are TRBV5-5 and TRBJ1-3; D remains ambiguous. The V gene lost 0 bases and the J gene lost 4 bases, with 5 bases spanning the gap. The CDR3 covers 13 residues. Germline V lookup: CDR1 SGHKS, CDR2 YYEKEE (reference sequence). In DNA, the CDR3 is TGTGCCAGCAGCTTGGAGGGAGGAAACACCATATATTTT. Protein sequence: CASSLEGGNTIYF.

The chain employs TRBV19 and TRBJ2-2; perhaps TRBD2 as D (5 bases). Germline assignment: CDR1 LNHDA and CDR2 SQIVND (reference sequence). The CDR3 totals 14 residues. Trimming took 8 bases from V and 0 from J, leaving 10 bases between them. Here the CDR3 reads CASRGATNTGELFF. CDR3 in DNA: TGTGCCAGTCGGGGAGCGACGAACACCGGGGAGCTGTTTTTT.

The chain carries TRBV6-5 and TRBJ1-1, with D perhaps TRBD1 (5 bases). CDR1 MNHEY and CDR2 SVGAGI come from the germline V gene. V gave up 2 bases and J gave up 5 bases, with 9 bases separating them. The CDR3 is made up of 13 amino acids. CDR3 residues: CASSYGRATEAFF. CDR3 DNA: TGTGCCAGCAGTTACGGCAGGGCTACTGAAGCTTTCTTT.

This chain uses TRBV5-1 with TRBJ2-4, with no clear D. V shed 4 bases and J shed 5 bases, with 22 bases lying between them. The germline gives CDR1 SGHRS, CDR2 YFSETQ. The CDR3 has 17 amino acids. CDR3: CASSRLVNDNGENIQYF. The DNA of the CDR3 is TGCGCCAGCAGCCGCCTAGTCAATGATAATGGGGAAAACATTCAGTACTTC.

The V call is TRBV28, the J call TRBJ2-7; D assignment may be TRBD1 or TRBD2 (6 bases each). CDR3 length: 14 residues. Trimming stripped 3 bases from V and 2 bases from J, with 11 bases between. Per the germline V gene, CDR1 is MDHEN and CDR2 is SYDVKM. CDR3 bases: TGTGCCAGCAGTTTCGAGGGGGGAACCTACGAGCAGTACTTC. It yields the protein CASSFEGGTYEQYF. The variable domain in full, completed from reference TRBV28 and TRBJ2-7, reads DVKVTQSSRYLVKRTGEKVFLECVQDMDHENMFWYRQDPGLGLRLIYFSYDVKMKEKGDIPEGYSVSREKKERFSLILESASTNQTSMYLCASSFEGGTYEQYFGPGTRLTVT.

Worth noting for this clone: The junction differs from germline at one of its ends, possibly a read error. The chain is built from TRBV28 and TRBJ2-1, with D maybe TRBD2 (6 bases). The CDR3 is 16 amino acids. In germline, CDR1 is MDHEN, CDR2 SYDVKM. CDR3 in DNA: TGTGCCAGCCCTCCAGCTCCGGGAGAGTCCTTCAATGAGCAGTTCTTC. Protein: CASPPAPGESFNEQFF.